This TCR beta chain was sequenced for a study of technical replicates of blood from several donors. Repertoires were generated with immunoSEQ multiplex PCR, while TCRdb's copy carries only in-frame clones and drops some. The sample lists about 56,000 clones, around 95% occurring once. Between the trimmed V and J ends, which lost 3 bases and 1 base, there was a span of 12 bases. Germline CDR1 is KGHSH and CDR2 is LQKENI. This CDR3 is built from 15 residues. This sequence was found in a human donor in good health. Some clones in this sample may be carry-over from other donors' samples. The specimen was PBMCs. V and J are TRBV18 and TRBJ1-2, with D possibly being TRBD1 (6 bases). In DNA, the CDR3 is TGTGCCAGCTCACCTGGACAGTTAATTAACTATGGCTACACCTTC. Encoded protein: CASSPGQLINYGYTF.